Presented here are 21 T cell receptor beta chains from one specimen sequenced in a study of blood T cell repertoires in COVID-19. Method: immunoSEQ multiplex PCR; TCRdb's copy keeps in-frame clones and lacks some. The sample has about 33,000 clones, around 85% seen once. The sequenced sample was peripheral blood. The source of these receptors is a man in his 60s with active COVID-19.

The chain links TRBV10-3 to TRBJ2-5; 14 nucleotides align to TRBD2. V dropped 10 bases and J dropped 1; count of bases not matched to a gene: 5. This CDR3 comprises 15 residues. Germline V gene data show CDR1 as ENHRY and CDR2 as SYGVKD. The CDR3 loop is CATRTSGRSQETQYF. The CDR3 DNA reads as TGTGCCACCCGGACTAGCGGGAGGTCCCAAGAGACCCAGTACTTC.

V gene TRBV19 combines with J gene TRBJ2-2; 8 nucleotides line up with TRBD2. V was pared by 6 bases and J by 4 bases, with 7 bases of the junction left unmatched. CDR3 size: 15 residues. Germline loops: CDR1 LNHDA, CDR2 SQIVND (reference sequence). CDR3 DNA sequence: TGTGCCAGTAGCCCCCCTGCGGGGGGCACCGGGGAGCTGTTTTTT. This codes for CASSPPAGGTGELFF.

This sequence joins TRBV28 and TRBJ2-3, with D perhaps matching TRBD1 (5 bases). Looked up from germline, CDR1 is MDHEN and CDR2 is SYDVKM. Trimming removed 1 base from V and 8 bases from J, with 10 bases in between. The CDR3 is made up of 13 amino acids. The DNA for the CDR3 is TGTGCCAGCAGTTTATCAGGGCCTGGTACGCAGTATTTT. It yields the protein CASSLSGPGTQYF.

The sample holds one count of this clone. Sequence at one end of the junction differs from germline and may be a read error. J is TRBJ2-2 and V is TRBV6-1; 8 bases are a match to TRBD2. CDR3 length equals 15 residues. The V gene's germline CDR1 is MNHNS and CDR2 SASEGT. CDR3 sequence reads: CASREAGVNTGELFF. The DNA of the CDR3 is TGTGCCAGCAGGGAAGCGGGAGTCAACACCGGGGAGCTGTTTTTT.

This chain connects TRBV7-9 to TRBJ2-7, with D perhaps matching TRBD1 (5 bases). V was clipped by 5 bases and J by 6 bases, with 14 bases between them. The CDR3 runs 13 residues. Germline V gives CDR1 SEHNR, CDR2 FQNEAQ (reference sequence). CDR3 residues: CASSLQVSAEQYF. DNA for the CDR3: TGTGCCAGCAGCCTACAGGTTAGTGCCGAGCAGTACTTC.

The J gene is TRBJ2-1, the V gene TRBV7-3; no firm D call. Germline V gives CDR1 SGHTA, CDR2 FQGTGA. This CDR3 region has 14 residues. V dropped 6 bases and J dropped 10 bases, with 19 bases sitting between them. CDR3 in DNA: TGTGCCAGCAGTCTCCGGGTTCCAAATTTCGAGCAGTTCTTC. This sequence encodes CASSLRVPNFEQFF.

The V and J genes are TRBV10-1 and TRBJ2-1, with TRBD2 identical over 10 bases. Trimming at V came to 3 bases and at J to 5 bases, leaving 7 bases not matched to a gene. This CDR3 is 16 amino acids long. Germline CDR1 and CDR2: WNHNN and SYGVQD (reference sequence). The DNA of the CDR3 is TGCGCCAGCAGTGATTTCTCTCTAGCGGGAGACAATGAGCAGTTCTTC. Encoded protein: CASSDFSLAGDNEQFF.

Here the CDR3 DNA reads TGCAGCGTTTATTCAGGGACTGAAGCTTTCTTT. Translating it yields CSVYSGTEAFF. The chain combines TRBV29-1 with TRBJ1-1; tentative D call: TRBD1 (5 bases). With 5 bases removed from V and 5 bases from J, the gap between germline ends came to 9 bases. Germline V gene data show CDR1 as SQVTM and CDR2 as ANQGSEA. The CDR3 totals 11 residues.

The V call is TRBV19, the J call TRBJ1-1; weak D call: TRBD1 (5 bases). The ends were cut back, 5 bases at V and 4 bases at J, with 11 bases in the middle. Germline V gene sequence: CDR1 LNHDA, CDR2 SQIVND (reference sequence). This CDR3 spans 13 amino acids. This CDR3 is CASSGARVTEAFF. The CDR3 DNA is TGTGCCAGTAGTGGGGCCAGGGTCACTGAAGCTTTCTTT.

V is TRBV6-5 and J is TRBJ2-3, with 7 bases that match TRBD2. Germline loops: CDR1 MNHEY, CDR2 SVGAGI. This CDR3 comprises 16 residues. J gave up 2 bases and V 0 bases, and 5 bases lay outside the gene matches. This CDR3 reads CASSYSASGLTDTQYF. DNA of the CDR3: TGTGCCAGCAGTTACTCGGCTAGCGGACTCACAGATACGCAGTATTTT.

This clone was counted a few times. The genes are TRBV27 and TRBJ1-5, with D possibly TRBD1 on 5 matching bases. The CDR3 contains 16 residues. V was clipped by 8 bases and J by 0 bases, with 17 bases between them. Germline CDR1 MNHEY, CDR2 SMNVEV (reference sequence). CDR3 bases: TGTGCCAGCCGGCGCTTGACAGAACCTAGCAATCAGCCCCAGCATTTT. Its protein is CASRRLTEPSNQPQHF.

CDR3 DNA sequence: TGTGCCAGTAGTGCGGGATCACGCACCGGGGAGCTGTTTTTT. Protein sequence: CASSAGSRTGELFF. The rearrangement uses TRBV19 and TRBJ2-2; D might be TRBD2 (6 bases). Trimming stripped 5 bases from V and 4 bases from J, with 11 bases between. The CDR3 extends over 14 amino acids. The germline V gene encodes CDR1 LNHDA and CDR2 SQIVND (reference sequence).

The chain combines TRBV5-1 with TRBJ2-3, with 8 bases matching TRBD2. The germline V gene encodes CDR1 SGHRS and CDR2 YFSETQ. The CDR3 extends over 16 amino acids. Trimming cost V 1 base and J 0 bases; bases outside gene matches: 4. The CDR3, as DNA: TGCGCCAGCAGCTTGAATAGCGGGACTAGCACAGATACGCAGTATTTT. This sequence encodes CASSLNSGTSTDTQYF.

The chain employs TRBV28 and TRBJ2-3; D is possibly TRBD2 (5 bases). The germline V and J ends were trimmed by 2 bases and 5 bases, with 11 bases remaining between them. CDR1 is MDHEN, CDR2 SYDVKM, per germline. CDR3 length equals 14 residues. The CDR3 spells CASSLGSPRDTQYF. In DNA form, the CDR3 reads TGTGCCAGCAGTTTAGGGAGTCCGCGAGATACGCAGTATTTT.

V is TRBV5-1 and J is TRBJ2-7; D might be TRBD2 (6 bases). The CDR3 runs to 14 residues. Between the trimmed V and J ends, which lost 2 bases and 7 bases, there was a span of 16 bases. Germline V gives CDR1 SGHRS, CDR2 YFSETQ. DNA for the CDR3: TGCGCCAGCAGCTTCCGGGACTTAACGGGTGAGCAGTACTTC. Amino acid sequence: CASSFRDLTGEQYF.

The chain has TRBV9 and TRBJ2-5; 8 bases map to TRBD2. Germline V lookup: CDR1 SGDLS, CDR2 YYNGEE. V was clipped by 0 bases and J by 2 bases; unmatched bases: 3. The CDR3 covers 15 residues. Here the CDR3 DNA reads TGTGCCAGCAGCGTAGATAGCGGGATGCAAGAGACCCAGTACTTC. Translation gives CASSVDSGMQETQYF.

V and J are TRBV6-4 and TRBJ2-1; D possibly corresponds to TRBD2 (5 bases). With 5 bases removed from V and 0 bases from J, the gap between germline ends came to 5 bases. The CDR3 length is 13 residues. The V gene's germline CDR1 is MRHNA and CDR2 SNTAGT. The CDR3 sequence: CASSSGSYNEQFF. The DNA for the CDR3 is TGTGCCAGCAGTAGCGGCTCCTACAATGAGCAGTTCTTC.

This chain links TRBV5-1 with TRBJ2-3, with TRBD2 matching 8 bases. The CDR3 consists of 17 residues. Germline CDR1 SGHRS, CDR2 YFSETQ. Trimming cost V 1 base and J 1 base; bases outside gene matches: 8. Here the CDR3 DNA reads TGCGCCAGCAGCTTGCTCGGTAGCGGGATCGGCACAGATACGCAGTATTTT. Its translation: CASSLLGSGIGTDTQYF.

The V and J genes are TRBV19 and TRBJ2-1; D ambiguous. Per the germline V gene, CDR1 is LNHDA and CDR2 is SQIVND (reference sequence). This CDR3 contains 12 residues. Trimming removed 10 bases at V and 1 base at J, with 8 bases between. For the CDR3, the DNA is TGTGCCACAAGAGAGTCCTACAATGAGCAGTTCTTC. Amino acids: CATRESYNEQFF.

The count of this clone is one. At one end, the junction sequence differs from germline, possibly due to a read error. The chain uses TRBV11-2 and TRBJ2-3; 7 bases align to TRBD2. The CDR3 is 15 residues long. Germline-derived CDR1 and CDR2 are SGHAT and FQNNGV. The CDR3: CASSLDTSATYTQYF. The DNA for the CDR3 is TGTGCCAGCAGCTTAGATACTAGCGCCACATATACGCAGTATTTT.

CDR3 coding DNA: TGCGCCAGCAGCGCCGGACTAGGCGGGAGTGATGAGCAGTTCTTC. It translates to CASSAGLGGSDEQFF. The chain is built from TRBV5-1 and TRBJ2-1, with TRBD2 matching 7 bases. Looked up from germline, CDR1 is SGHRS and CDR2 is YFSETQ. The CDR3 has 15 residues. The V and J ends lost 4 bases and 8 bases, in that order; junction bases with no gene match: 12.